The T cell receptor (beta chain) described here comes from a study of T cells in tuberculosis. Whole-study findings and limits: Using the GMM-specific repertoire gave about 90% accuracy versus roughly 70% with motifs.

TCRdb's copy holds only in-frame clones and misses some; the assay was immunoSEQ multiplex PCR. Altogether 9,500 to 13,000 clones are present, 90% to 95% being singletons, with the ten largest covering roughly 13%. The V gene's germline CDR1 is SGHRS and CDR2 YFSETQ. CDR3 length: 16 residues. The V segment lost 1 base and the J segment 6 bases; nucleotides outside the gene matches: 9. Comments on this clone: The target antigen is unknown.

The gene calls are TRBV5-1 and TRBJ2-7; 11 bases match TRBD1. The specimen was PBMCs. This receptor was taken from an adult with tuberculosis. The CDR3 here is CASSLNGQGAFGEQYF. The CDR3 nucleotides read TGCGCCAGCAGCTTGAACGGACAGGGGGCATTCGGCGAGCAGTACTTC.